The source of this T cell receptor (beta chain) is a study of regulatory T cells in long-lasting Graves disease. Relying on iRepertoire HTBI primers and Arm-PCR of CDR3 regions, the team built TCR beta libraries. TCRdb re-called the multiplex PCR reads through MiXCR, storing one row per CDR3 protein. The sample has some 500,000 distinct CDR3 sequences, 13% seen once. This clonotype has just a few counts. Germline V lookup: CDR1 LGHDT, CDR2 YNNKEL (reference sequence). The CDR3 is 17 amino acids. Trimming stripped 4 bases from V and 0 bases from J, with 16 bases between. Time point reported: newly diagnosed GD, antithyroid drugs for less than 3 months. The TCR library was made from RNA that had been extracted from PBMCs in TRIzol. These same data were also listed under a study on T cells in Graves' hyperthyroidism and ophthalmopathy. That paper adds: An absence of ophthalmopathy progression within 18 months meant stable Graves' hyperthyroidism. A model built on 13 V-J features separated ophthalmopathy from stable hyperthyroidism.

The chain is built from TRBV3-1 and TRBJ2-1; D possibly corresponds to TRBD1 (5 bases). The sequence came from a man between 25 and 39 years old with Graves disease. This specimen consisted of peripheral blood mononuclear cells (PBMCs), obtained at new diagnosis, from a patient treated with antithyroid drugs. CDR3 sequence: CASSRGARPSSYNEQFF. CDR3 in DNA: TGTGCCAGCAGCCGTGGGGCGCGGCCGAGCTCCTACAATGAGCAGTTCTTC.